Below, 19 T cell receptor beta chains from the same sample are listed, as sequenced in a study of human versus mouse CDR3 diversity and MHC coevolution. Assay used: immunoSEQ multiplex PCR; TCRdb lists only in-frame clones, some missing. The sample records about 77,000 clones, about nine tenths being singletons. The sample comprised naive CD4+ T cells from blood. The sample's subset: CD45RO-negative CD62L-positive naive CD4 T cells. The origin of the receptors is a person aged 30 to 69 in good health.

The chain couples TRBV2 to TRBJ1-2; 9 bases agree with TRBD1. V lost 6 bases, J lost 4 bases, and 6 bases stayed unmatched. Germline assignment: CDR1 SNHLY and CDR2 FYNNEI. The CDR3 length is 14 residues. CDR3 sequence: CASSIGQGPYGYTF. The CDR3 DNA follows: TGTGCCAGCAGCATCGGACAGGGGCCCTATGGCTACACCTTC.

The gene calls are TRBV5-4 and TRBJ2-7; 10 bases fit TRBD2. Germline lookup yields CDR1 SGHNT and CDR2 YYREEE (reference sequence). The ends lost 0 bases at V and 3 bases at J; junction bases unmatched: 3. This CDR3 has 15 amino acids. CDR3 DNA sequence: TGTGCCAGCAGCTTGGCTACTAGCGGGGTCTACGAGCAGTACTTC. This sequence encodes CASSLATSGVYEQYF.

The J gene is TRBJ1-4, the V gene TRBV4-1; D perhaps matches TRBD1 (5 bases). The CDR3 has 15 amino acids. The V end was cut by 4 bases, the J end by 8 bases, with 17 bases between. Germline CDR1 and CDR2: MGHRA and YSYEKL. The CDR3 sequence: CASSRQGLEMEKLFF. CDR3 sequence (DNA): TGCGCCAGCAGCCGCCAGGGATTGGAGATGGAAAAACTGTTTTTT.

The genes are TRBV6-1 and TRBJ2-5; 12 bases are shared with TRBD2. This CDR3 region has 13 residues. The junction had 9 bases not matched to a gene; V was cut back by 10 bases and J by 9 bases. In germline, CDR1 is MNHNS, CDR2 SASEGT. CDR3 region: CATELAGGSSQYF. For the CDR3, the DNA is TGTGCCACCGAACTAGCGGGGGGCTCCTCCCAGTACTTC.

The rearrangement joins TRBV5-4 to TRBJ2-2; possibly TRBD2 for D (6 bases). The V end was cut by 0 bases, the J end by 5 bases, with 17 bases between. This CDR3 has 17 amino acids. Germline V CDR1 and CDR2: SGHNT, YYREEE (reference sequence). CDR3 region: CASSLGPQGGHTGELFF. CDR3 sequence (DNA): TGTGCCAGCAGCTTGGGCCCCCAGGGAGGCCATACCGGGGAGCTGTTTTTT.

The gene calls are TRBV5-4 and TRBJ2-7; TRBD1 is a possible D gene (5 bases). CDR1 is SGHNT, CDR2 YYREEE, per germline (reference sequence). The CDR3 length is 13 residues. V shed 1 base and J shed 4 bases, with 9 bases lying between them. The CDR3 nucleotides read TGTGCCAGCAGCTTGCCAGACAGTTACGAGCAGTACTTC. It codes for CASSLPDSYEQYF.

This chain uses TRBV5-6 with TRBJ1-2; the D gene is possibly TRBD1 (5 bases). The CDR3 length is 13 residues. Germline CDR1 and CDR2: SGHDT and YYEEEE. V dropped 4 bases and J dropped 7 bases, with 14 bases sitting between them. The CDR3 is CASSGGGPTGYTF. CDR3 sequence (DNA): TGTGCCAGCAGCGGGGGGGGACCAACTGGCTACACCTTC.

The CDR3 sequence: CASSYDRGVVADTQYF. DNA of the CDR3: TGTGCCAGCAGTTACGATCGGGGGGTAGTAGCGGATACGCAGTATTTT. This chain links TRBV27 with TRBJ2-3; TRBD2 aligns across 7 bases. Trimming at V came to 4 bases and at J to 6 bases, leaving 13 bases not matched to a gene. The CDR3 contains 16 residues. CDR1 and CDR2 (germline): MNHEY, SMNVEV (reference sequence).

This clone was recorded only once. V and J are TRBV5-4 and TRBJ2-3; 8 nucleotides line up with TRBD1. Germline values: CDR1 SGHNT, CDR2 YYREEE (reference sequence). This CDR3 is 16 amino acids long. The trim removed 1 base at V and 5 bases at J, leaving 9 bases unmatched. CDR3 nucleotide sequence: TGTGCCAGCAGCTTGTCGTCTGGGACAGGTATAGATACGCAGTATTTT. This codes for CASSLSSGTGIDTQYF.

The chain has TRBV6-1 and TRBJ2-5; 12 nucleotides line up with TRBD1. This CDR3 has 17 amino acids. Per the germline V gene, CDR1 is MNHNS and CDR2 is SASEGT. V lost 2 bases and J lost 3; bases outside the gene matches: 7. CDR3 nucleotides: TGTGCCAGCAGTGAACGGAGGGGGACAGGGGGCGAAGAGACCCAGTACTTC. Its translation: CASSERRGTGGEETQYF.

The J gene is TRBJ1-2, the V gene TRBV5-1; weak D call: TRBD1 (6 bases). This CDR3 is built from 13 residues. Trimming cost V 5 bases and J 7 bases, with 15 bases left between them. In germline, CDR1 is SGHRS, CDR2 YFSETQ. CDR3 sequence: CASRSSGAGGYTF. The CDR3 region has the DNA TGCGCCAGCAGATCCTCAGGGGCTGGTGGCTACACCTTC.

The chain recombines TRBV30 with TRBJ2-2; TRBD1 matches 7 bases. J gave up 0 bases and V 3 bases, and 1 base lay outside the gene matches. Germline V gene data show CDR1 as GTSNPN and CDR2 as SVGIG (reference sequence). The CDR3 has 14 residues. The DNA of the CDR3 is TGTGCCTGGAGAGGGACAGCGAACACCGGGGAGCTGTTTTTT. Protein sequence: CAWRGTANTGELFF.

The chain employs TRBV7-3 and TRBJ1-6; D remains ambiguous. The CDR3 is made up of 17 amino acids. Per germline, CDR1 SGHTA and CDR2 FQGTGA. Trimming shortened V by 5 bases and J by 3 bases, and 17 bases separated the two germline ends. The CDR3 reads CASSRLGVGDYNSPLHF. The CDR3 DNA reads TGTGCCAGCAGCCGCCTTGGGGTCGGGGACTATAATTCACCCCTCCACTTT.

The chain is built from TRBV5-4 and TRBJ1-1, with TRBD1 matching over 10 bases. Germline trimming cut 2 bases from V and 0 bases from J; bases unmatched to any gene: 4. CDR3 length equals 16 residues. Germline CDR1 is SGHNT and CDR2 is YYREEE (reference sequence). Here the CDR3 reads CASSFAGTGVNTEAFF. In nucleotides, the CDR3 is TGTGCCAGCAGCTTTGCCGGGACAGGGGTGAACACTGAAGCTTTCTTT.

The V gene is TRBV6-5, the J gene TRBJ1-5, with 7 bases matching TRBD1. The length of the CDR3 is 14 residues. J lost 5 bases, V lost 6 bases, and 7 bases had no gene match. Germline CDR1 MNHEY, CDR2 SVGAGI. As DNA, the CDR3 is TGTGCCAGCAGCCGAGAGGGGGCCGATCAGCCCCAGCATTTT. It codes for CASSREGADQPQHF.

This clone was seen once. The sample has other DNA sequences that encode this CDR3 too. The chain has TRBV5-1 and TRBJ1-1; D is perhaps TRBD1 (5 bases). Germline CDR1 reads SGHRS; CDR2 reads YFSETQ. V was pared by 0 bases and J by 5 bases, with 11 bases between. The CDR3 runs to 14 residues. DNA for the CDR3: TGCGCCAGCAGCTTGGTTGGGGGGAATACTGAAGCTTTCTTT. It specifies CASSLVGGNTEAFF.

The rearrangement links TRBV19 to TRBJ1-1, with a weak D call TRBD1 (6 bases). CDR3 length equals 13 residues. Trimming left V 6 bases short and J 1 base short, with 9 bases between. Per germline, CDR1 LNHDA and CDR2 SQIVND (reference sequence). The CDR3 bases are TGTGCCAGTAGCTTCAGGGGGAACACTGAAGCTTTCTTT. Amino acid sequence: CASSFRGNTEAFF.

This chain joins TRBV7-9 and TRBJ2-6; 10 bases map to TRBD1. Trimming removed 2 bases from V and 4 bases from J; junction bases left unmatched: 8. Per the germline V gene, CDR1 is SEHNR and CDR2 is FQNEAQ (reference sequence). This CDR3 spans 18 amino acids. Here the CDR3 reads CASSLIWDRGTGANVLTF. CDR3 nucleotides: TGTGCCAGCAGCTTAATCTGGGACAGGGGAACCGGGGCCAACGTCCTGACTTTC.

This chain links TRBV7-3 with TRBJ1-1; D unresolved. Trimming removed 5 bases at V and 4 bases at J, with 20 bases between. Per germline, CDR1 SGHTA and CDR2 FQGTGA. The CDR3 runs 16 residues. In nucleotides, the CDR3 is TGTGCCAGCAGCCCCTACCACTACAATAGCCCCACTGAAGCTTTCTTT. Translating it yields CASSPYHYNSPTEAFF.